This T cell receptor beta chain was observed in a study of blood T cell repertoires in COVID-19. Study-wide background: The samples span acute and convalescent COVID-19 from the United States, Italy and Spain. The cDNA or gDNA used as material had been derived from T cells, B-cell-depleted T cells, or PBMCs.

In the original workflow: Counts of nucleated cells, estimated from reference gene primer amplification, were obtained. Sequencing used immunoSEQ multiplex PCR; TCRdb keeps in-frame clones, though not all of them. The V and J calls and clone size were taken over from that table, and D and trimming were inferred from the DNA. The sample lists roughly 67,000 clones, 85% to 90% occurring once. Per the germline V gene, CDR1 is MNHEY and CDR2 is SVGAGI. The length of the CDR3 is 15 residues. Trimming took off 8 bases at V and 7 bases at J, with 21 bases between the two ends. The V and J genes are TRBV6-5 and TRBJ2-1; D possibly corresponds to TRBD1 (6 bases). Input material: peripheral blood. The clonotype was recovered from a man aged 45-65 years with active COVID-19. For the CDR3, the DNA is TGTGCCAGCTTAACGACAGGAGCAGCACAAAATGAGCAGTTCTTC. The encoded protein is CASLTTGAAQNEQFF.